One sample yielded the 5 T cell receptor beta chains listed below, sequenced in a study of OX40 agonist ivuxolimab in advanced cancers. Data came from immunoSEQ multiplex PCR; TCRdb stores just in-frame clones and leaves some out. This sample has 84,000 or so clones, with about 88% found just once. The material was CD4+ or CD8+ T cells sorted from blood, obtained in a trial of the OX40 agonist ivuxolimab. These TCRs come from an adult with an advanced solid tumor such as melanoma, head and neck, liver or kidney cancer.

This clone was recorded only once. CDR3 nucleotides: TGTGCCAGCAGCTCCCTCGTCGTAGCGGGGGATTACAATGAGCAGTTCTTC. Translation: CASSSLVVAGDYNEQFF. J is TRBJ2-1 and V is TRBV7-9; TRBD2 aligns across 9 bases. Germline V gene data show CDR1 as SEHNR and CDR2 as FQNEAQ (reference sequence). The J segment lost 4 bases and the V segment lost 4 bases, leaving 11 bases of the junction unmatched. The CDR3 consists of 17 residues.

V is TRBV6-1 and J is TRBJ1-2; no firm D call. The CDR3 has 13 amino acids. V shed 0 bases and J shed 2 bases, with 4 bases lying between them. Germline lookup yields CDR1 MNHNS and CDR2 SASEGT. CDR3 loop: CASSEAGNYGYTF. The CDR3 bases are TGTGCCAGCAGTGAAGCAGGGAACTATGGCTACACCTTC.

The chain has TRBV20-1 and TRBJ2-5; D possibly matches TRBD1 or TRBD2 (5 bases each). Trimming pared 6 bases from V and 5 bases from J, leaving 7 bases between. The CDR3 sequence is 10 residues long. Germline V lookup: CDR1 DFQATT, CDR2 SNEGSKA (reference sequence). The CDR3 spells CSAGVETQYF. For the CDR3, the DNA is TGCAGTGCGGGGGTTGAGACCCAGTACTTC.

The chain joins TRBV7-8 to TRBJ2-7; possibly TRBD2 for D (6 bases). The CDR3 spans 13 residues. Trimming took off 5 bases at V and 5 bases at J, with 13 bases between the two ends. CDR1 is SGHVS, CDR2 FQNEAQ, per germline. CDR3 nucleotide sequence: TGTGCCAGCAGCCCGCTTAGGACTAACGAGCAGTACTTC. The encoded protein is CASSPLRTNEQYF. The full variable domain, rest sourced from reference TRBV7-8 and TRBJ2-7, is GAGVSQSPRYKVAKRGQDVALRCDPISGHVSLFWYQQALGQGPEFLTYFQNEAQLDKSGLPSDRFFAERPEGSVSTLKIQRTQQEDSAVYLCASSPLRTNEQYFGPGTRLTVT.

This clone was recorded a few times. The J gene is TRBJ2-7, the V gene TRBV29-1; a possible D gene is TRBD2 (5 bases). CDR1 is SQVTM, CDR2 ANQGSEA, per germline. CDR3 length equals 11 residues. The V gene lost 1 base and the J gene lost 9 bases, with 10 bases spanning the gap. The CDR3: CSVEGTGWQYF. The CDR3, as DNA: TGCAGCGTTGAAGGCACGGGGTGGCAGTACTTC.